The next 26 T cell receptor beta chains were all read from a single sample in a study of cytomegalovirus exposure and HLA in healthy donors. Primers for the PCR totalled 60 Vbeta and 13 Jbeta. Some clones are missing from TCRdb's copy, which holds only in-frame ones; the method was immunoSEQ multiplex PCR. Of around 90,000 clones in the sample, roughly two thirds were seen once. The sequenced material came from PBMCs. The receptor source for this set is a human donor in good health.

The J gene is TRBJ2-5, the V gene TRBV15; no clear D gene. With 1 base removed from V and 0 bases from J, the gap between germline ends came to 6 bases. Germline lookup yields CDR1 LNHNV and CDR2 YYDKDF (reference sequence). This CDR3 has 14 amino acids. This CDR3 is CATSRVQNQETQYF. In DNA form, the CDR3 reads TGTGCCACCAGCAGAGTACAGAACCAAGAGACCCAGTACTTC.

The chain carries TRBV5-6 and TRBJ2-1; possible D gene TRBD2, 6 bases. Germline values: CDR1 SGHDT, CDR2 YYEEEE. V lost 0 bases, J lost 6 bases, and 10 bases lay in between. The CDR3 sequence is 14 residues long. This chain's CDR3 is CASSLGTISNEQFF. The CDR3 region has the DNA TGTGCCAGCAGCTTGGGGACTATCTCCAATGAGCAGTTCTTC.

In its sample, this clone was seen a few times. This rearrangement joins TRBV6-1 to TRBJ1-5; D is ambiguous. The germline gives CDR1 MNHNS, CDR2 SASEGT. This CDR3 contains 14 residues. V gave up 1 base and J gave up 3 bases, with 7 bases separating them. CDR3 amino acids: CASSEGGFNQPQHF. The CDR3 DNA reads as TGTGCCAGCAGTGAAGGAGGGTTCAATCAGCCCCAGCATTTT.

V is TRBV25-1 and J is TRBJ2-7, with D possibly matching TRBD1 (6 bases). The V gene lost 8 bases and the J gene lost 3 bases, with 23 bases spanning the gap. In germline, CDR1 is MGHDK, CDR2 SYGVNS. This CDR3 is 16 amino acids long. CDR3 sequence: CASPAGVGGLVYEQYF. DNA of the CDR3: TGTGCCAGCCCCGCAGGAGTTGGGGGCCTGGTCTACGAGCAGTACTTC.

In this sample, this clone turned up a few times. The gene calls are TRBV5-6 and TRBJ1-1, with TRBD1 matching 7 bases. V shed 3 bases and J 5 bases; nucleotides not matched to a gene: 7. Germline V gene lookup returns CDR1 SGHDT and CDR2 YYEEEE. CDR3 length: 14 residues. This chain's CDR3 is CASSWGAGGTEAFF. As DNA, the CDR3 is TGTGCCAGCAGCTGGGGGGCAGGGGGAACTGAAGCTTTCTTT.

Concerning this clone itself: The CDR3 does not close with the conserved phenylalanine or tryptophan, likely indicating a read error. This chain joins TRBV7-8 and TRBJ1-6; 7 bases agree with TRBD1. Germline loops: CDR1 SGHVS, CDR2 FQNEAQ. V shed 2 bases, J shed 7 bases, and the junction held 2 bases outside the gene matches. This CDR3 spans 14 amino acids. The CDR3: CASSLFRGNSPLHL. CDR3 DNA: TGTGCCAGCAGCTTATTCAGGGGGAATTCACCCCTCCACCTT.

The chain carries TRBV7-6 and TRBJ2-5, with TRBD1 matching over 9 bases. The germline V gene encodes CDR1 SGHVS and CDR2 FNYEAQ. The CDR3 sequence is 15 residues long. The J segment lost 5 bases and the V segment lost 1 base, leaving 5 bases of the junction unmatched. In nucleotides, the CDR3 is TGTGCCAGCAGCTTAGACAGGGGGCGTTGGGAGACCCAGTACTTC. This sequence encodes CASSLDRGRWETQYF.

The V call is TRBV7-9, the J call TRBJ1-4, with 10 bases matching TRBD1. This CDR3 spans 15 amino acids. CDR1 is SEHNR and CDR2 is FQNEAQ in the germline V gene (reference sequence). The ends lost 3 bases at V and 5 bases at J; junction bases unmatched: 3. The CDR3 DNA follows: TGTGCCAGCAGCTTGGGGGGACAGGGGAATGAAAAACTGTTTTTT. Its translation: CASSLGGQGNEKLFF. The entire variable domain, with the rest obtained from reference TRBV7-9 and TRBJ1-4, is as follows: DTGVSQNPRHKITKRGQNVTFRCDPISEHNRLYWYRQTLGQGPEFLTYFQNEAQLEKSRLLSDRFSAERPKGSFSTLEIQRTEQGDSAMYLCASSLGGQGNEKLFFGSGTQLSVL.

V is TRBV6-6 and J is TRBJ1-6; D is uncertain. Germline V gives CDR1 MNHNY, CDR2 SVGAGI (reference sequence). CDR3 length: 15 amino acids. Trimming stripped 2 bases from V and 3 bases from J, with 8 bases between. The CDR3 DNA sequence: TGTGCCAGCAGTTACGGACTCGACTATAATTCACCCCTCCACTTT. Protein product: CASSYGLDYNSPLHF.

Details on this clone: Other DNA sequences within the sample encode an identical CDR3. This chain connects TRBV27 to TRBJ2-7; 8 positions match TRBD1. The CDR3 is made up of 13 amino acids. Germline CDR1 reads MNHEY; CDR2 reads SMNVEV (reference sequence). V was clipped by 5 bases and J by 4 bases; unmatched bases: 4. CDR3 DNA: TGTGCCAGCAGTCCACAGGGGGTATACGAGCAGTACTTC. It encodes CASSPQGVYEQYF.

The chain recombines TRBV2 with TRBJ2-7, with 8 bases lining up with TRBD1. The CDR3 covers 14 residues. V shed 2 bases and J 3 bases; nucleotides not matched to a gene: 3. Germline-derived CDR1 and CDR2 are SNHLY and FYNNEI. DNA for the CDR3: TGTGCCAGCAGTGAACTAGGACAGGGCTACGAGCAGTACTTC. Translating it yields CASSELGQGYEQYF.

This chain links TRBV4-3 with TRBJ1-2; D not certain. The CDR3 length is 15 residues. CDR1 is LGHNA and CDR2 is YSLEER in the germline V gene. V lost 0 bases, J lost 4 bases, and 12 bases lay in between. CDR3 bases: TGCGCCAGCAGCCAAGAATCAAGTTCCGGCTATGGCTACACCTTC. It is translated as CASSQESSSGYGYTF.

This clone was observed a single time. This rearrangement joins TRBV5-1 to TRBJ1-2, with 9 bases aligning to TRBD1. V trimming: 2 bases; J trimming: 8 bases; junction bases outside the gene matches: 4. The CDR3 is 13 amino acids. CDR1 SGHRS and CDR2 YFSETQ come from the germline V gene. The DNA of the CDR3 is TGCGCCAGCAGCTTTACAGGGGGCGCCGGCTACACCTTC. This encodes CASSFTGGAGYTF.

The chain links TRBV4-1 to TRBJ1-1, with no clear D. Germline CDR1 MGHRA, CDR2 YSYEKL. CDR3 length: 14 residues. Between the trimmed V and J ends, which lost 4 bases and 1 base, there was a span of 10 bases. The CDR3 bases are TGCGCCAGCAGCCTCCTGCGGGAGAACACTGAAGCTTTCTTT. Translated, it gives CASSLLRENTEAFF.

The CDR3 region is CASSQEGLQETQYF. The CDR3 DNA is TGCGCCAGCAGCCAAGAGGGACTACAAGAGACCCAGTACTTC. The genes are TRBV4-1 and TRBJ2-5; 7 bases are a match to TRBD2. The germline CDR1 and CDR2 sequences are MGHRA and YSYEKL. The V gene end was trimmed by 0 bases and the J gene end by 2 bases; junction bases not matched to a gene: 0. The CDR3 length is 14 residues.

This clone showed up just once. The chain employs TRBV9 and TRBJ2-5; a possible D gene is TRBD2 (6 bases). The CDR3 totals 16 residues. V dropped 3 bases and J dropped 5 bases, with 20 bases sitting between them. CDR1 SGDLS and CDR2 YYNGEE come from the germline V gene. CDR3: CASSARDSTWVETQYF. Written as DNA, the CDR3 is TGTGCCAGCAGCGCCCGGGACTCCACTTGGGTGGAGACCCAGTACTTC.

CDR3 in DNA: TGTGCCAGCAGTGGAGCGGCAAGAGATACGCAGTATTTT. Translation gives CASSGAARDTQYF. V usage is TRBV25-1 and J usage is TRBJ2-3, with D tentatively TRBD2 (5 bases). The CDR3 is 13 residues long. The V and J ends lost 4 bases and 5 bases respectively, with 10 bases between them. In germline, CDR1 is MGHDK, CDR2 SYGVNS.

The chain employs TRBV18 and TRBJ1-6, with TRBD1 matching 9 bases. V lost 5 bases and J lost 7; bases outside the gene matches: 6. The CDR3 has 15 amino acids. In germline, CDR1 is KGHSH, CDR2 LQKENI. The CDR3 coding sequence is TGTGCCAGCTCAGAAACAGGGGGCGCAAATTCACCCCTCCACTTT. Residues: CASSETGGANSPLHF.

The chain carries TRBV14 and TRBJ2-5, with 9 bases aligning to TRBD2. Trimming cost V 0 bases and J 5 bases; bases outside gene matches: 4. From germline, CDR1 is SGHDN and CDR2 FVKESK. CDR3 length: 15 amino acids. CDR3 amino acids: CASSQDRTSEETQYF. CDR3 coding DNA: TGTGCCAGCAGCCAAGACAGGACTAGCGAGGAGACCCAGTACTTC. The variable domain in full, with the rest retrieved from reference TRBV14 and TRBJ2-5, is EAGVTQFPSHSVIEKGQTVTLRCDPISGHDNLYWYRRVMGKEIKFLLHFVKESKQDESGMPNNRFLAERTGGTYSTLKVQPAELEDSGVYFCASSQDRTSEETQYFGPGTRLLVL.

This clone came up a few times. This chain connects TRBV2 to TRBJ2-5; 9 positions agree with TRBD1. Trimming at V came to 3 bases and at J to 4 bases, leaving 3 bases not matched to a gene. This CDR3 has 14 amino acids. The germline gives CDR1 SNHLY, CDR2 FYNNEI. CDR3 sequence: CASSDRQGGETQYF. CDR3 coding DNA: TGTGCCAGCAGTGACCGACAGGGGGGAGAGACCCAGTACTTC.

In its sample, this clone was seen once. This rearrangement joins TRBV7-2 to TRBJ1-5; D possibly corresponds to TRBD1 (6 bases). CDR3 length: 16 residues. V lost 2 bases, J lost 7 bases, and 18 bases lay in between. Germline V gives CDR1 SGHTA, CDR2 FQGNSA. The CDR3 reads CASSLLGPGARQPQHF. CDR3 nucleotide sequence: TGTGCCAGCAGCTTATTAGGGCCAGGGGCAAGACAGCCCCAGCATTTT.

This clone came up a few times. The chain uses TRBV9 and TRBJ2-2; TRBD2 matches 8 bases. Per germline, CDR1 SGDLS and CDR2 YYNGEE. The J segment lost 4 bases and the V segment lost 0 bases, leaving 8 bases of the junction unmatched. The CDR3 loop spans 17 amino acids. This CDR3 reads CASSVAGAGGTTGELFF. In DNA, the CDR3 is TGTGCCAGCAGCGTAGCTGGCGCGGGGGGCACCACCGGGGAGCTGTTTTTT.

This chain connects TRBV6-6 to TRBJ1-2; D is uncertain. Germline-derived CDR1 and CDR2 are MNHNY and SVGAGI (reference sequence). This CDR3 region has 11 residues. V shed 7 bases and J shed 4 bases, with 7 bases lying between them. The CDR3, as DNA: TGTGCCAGCACCCGTTCCTATGGCTACACCTTC. The encoded protein is CASTRSYGYTF.

The chain is built from TRBV18 and TRBJ2-2; D might be TRBD2 (5 bases). V lost 3 bases and J lost 3, with 11 bases in between. This CDR3 is built from 15 residues. The germline gives CDR1 KGHSH, CDR2 LQKENI. In nucleotides, the CDR3 is TGTGCCAGCTCACCGACCATCGGGGACACCGGGGAGCTGTTTTTT. It encodes CASSPTIGDTGELFF.

This clone appeared once. Mismatch with germline at one junction end may stem from a read error. In the same sample, other DNA sequences code for this CDR3. This rearrangement joins TRBV5-1 to TRBJ1-1, with 7 positions matching TRBD1. This CDR3 comprises 14 residues. Germline V CDR1 and CDR2: SGHRS, YFSETQ. Here the CDR3 reads CASRPQGEDTEAFF. For the CDR3, the DNA is TGCGCCAGCAGGCCCCAGGGGGAGGACACTGAAGCATTCTTT.

V usage is TRBV5-6 and J usage is TRBJ2-7; 8 bases match TRBD1. This CDR3 has 15 amino acids. The V segment lost 0 bases and the J segment 6 bases; nucleotides outside the gene matches: 8. Germline CDR1 and CDR2: SGHDT and YYEEEE. CDR3 sequence: CASSLDQGAFFEQYF. The CDR3 DNA follows: TGTGCCAGCAGCTTGGACCAGGGGGCCTTCTTCGAGCAGTACTTC.